A selection of T cell receptor beta chains follows, all from one sample in a study of cytomegalovirus exposure and HLA in healthy donors. The table came from immunoSEQ multiplex PCR; TCRdb's copy has only in-frame clones and leaves some out. The profile covers over 150,000 clones, with 70% to 90% appearing a single time and 2.4% taken by the ten largest. The specimen was PBMCs. The source is a male donor in good health and CMV-seronegative. Each CDR3 is given with its conserved first and last residue. A D gene is named only where the DNA matches it firmly. Clone size, where shown, is once, few, many, or a class for clones that have expanded.

>.|.|TRBV6-5|TRBJ1-5|11
TGTGCCAGTCGGACTAGACAGCCCCAGCATTTT
CASRTRQPQHF
>.|TRBD1|TRBV9|TRBJ2-7|14
TGTGCCAGCAGCGCAGGGGACAGGGGGCACGAGCAGTACTTC
CASSAGDRGHEQYF
>.|.|TRBV11-3|TRBJ2-3|15
TGTGCCAGCAGCTTAGGTTTGTCTAACACAGATACGCAGTATTTT
CASSLGLSNTDTQYF
>.|TRBD2|TRBV7-2|TRBJ2-3|17
TGTGCCAGCAGCTTATATGGGACTAGCCGAAGCACAGATACGCAGTATTTT
CASSLYGTSRSTDTQYF
>.|TRBD1|TRBV7-9|TRBJ2-1|16
TGTGCCAGCAGCTTAGGAGACAGGGGCCGCGGCGATGAGCAGTTCTTC
CASSLGDRGRGDEQFF
>.|TRBD2|TRBV6-5|TRBJ2-3|15
TGTGCCAGCAGCCGTTTAGCGGGAGATACAGATACGCAGTATTTT
CASSRLAGDTDTQYF
>.|TRBD2|TRBV9|TRBJ2-3|17
TGTGCCAGCAGCGTCTGGGGGTTGCGGGGGGGGGAAGATACGCAGTATTTT
CASSVWGLRGGEDTQYF
>.|TRBD1|TRBV5-4|TRBJ2-6|20
TGTGCCAGCAGCTTGGCGGAGCAGGGGGACGCCCTCTCTGGGGCCAACGTCCTGACTTTC
CASSLAEQGDALSGANVLTF
>.|TRBD1|TRBV5-1|TRBJ2-7|15
TGCGCCAGCAGCCCATCAACAGGGGTTGGCTACGAGCAGTACTTC
CASSPSTGVGYEQYF
>.|TRBD2|TRBV5-6|TRBJ2-1|15
TGTGCCAGCAGCAACAAGGGACTAGCGGGAGTGGAGCAGTTCTTC
CASSNKGLAGVEQFF
>.|TRBD1|TRBV6-6|TRBJ1-3|15
TGTGCCAGCAGCAAGGGACAGCTTACTGGAAACACCATATATTTT
CASSKGQLTGNTIYF
>.|.|TRBV7-2|TRBJ1-5|16
TGTGCCAGCAGCCGTTTTGAGGGGGAGAGCAATCAGCCCCAGCATTTT
CASSRFEGESNQPQHF
>.|TRBD1|TRBV5-1|TRBJ1-1|13
TGCGCCAGCAGCTTGATCGGGACAGATGAAGCTTTCTTT
CASSLIGTDEAFF
>.|.|TRBV9|TRBJ1-1|13
TGTGCCAGCAGCGAACAGGACGGCACTGAAGCTTTCTTT
CASSEQDGTEAFF
>.|TRBD1|TRBV30|TRBJ1-2|14
TGTGCCTGGAGTGCAGGGGGCGTTTTAAGCGGCTACACCTTC
CAWSAGGVLSGYTF
>.|.|TRBV9|TRBJ2-3|14
TGTGCCAGCAGCTTCGGACCTAGGGGAGATACGCAGTATTTT
CASSFGPRGDTQYF
>.|.|TRBV7-2|TRBJ2-7|15
TGTGCCAGCAGCTTAGCTCCAGCGGCAAGGTACGAGCAGTACTTC
CASSLAPAARYEQYF
>.|TRBD1|TRBV28|TRBJ1-1|19
TGTGCCAGCAGTTTATGGGGGCGTAGACAGGGGAAAGGGAACACTGAAGCTTTCTTT
CASSLWGRRQGKGNTEAFF
>.|.|TRBV6-1|TRBJ2-6|18
TGTGCCAGCAGTGCTGCCTGGACGGAGGGCTCTGGGGCCAACGTCCTGACTTTC
CASSAAWTEGSGANVLTF
>.|.|TRBV5-8|TRBJ2-5|16
TGTGCCAGCAGCTTGGCCGGGCAGGGGTATGGAGAGACCCAGTACTTC
CASSLAGQGYGETQYF
>.|.|TRBV5-1|TRBJ2-2|12
TGCGCCAGCAGACAAGTCATCGGGGAGCTGTTTTTT
CASRQVIGELFF
>.|TRBD1|TRBV4-3|TRBJ2-7|16
TGCGCCAGCAGCGCGACCGGGACAGTGATTCCCTACGAGCAGTACTTC
CASSATGTVIPYEQYF
>.|TRBD2|TRBV10-3|TRBJ2-3|16
TGTGCCATCAGTCAACCCACTAGCGGACCCACAGATACGCAGTATTTT
CAISQPTSGPTDTQYF
>.|.|TRBV5-8|TRBJ2-7|15
TGTGCCAGCAGCGCCCACCGAGTAAACAGCTACGAGCAGTACTTC
CASSAHRVNSYEQYF
>.|TRBD1|TRBV5-1|TRBJ2-2|17
TGCGCCAGCAGCTTACAGATCGGGACAGGGCCGACCGGGGAGCTGTTTTTT
CASSLQIGTGPTGELFF
>.|TRBD1|TRBV9|TRBJ2-7|14
TGTGCCAGCAGAACGGGACAGGGGGTGGGAGAGCAGTACTTC
CASRTGQGVGEQYF
>.|TRBD1|TRBV5-4|TRBJ2-5|16
TGTGCCAGCAGCCCCGGACAGGGACGAGGCCAAGAGACCCAGTACTTC
CASSPGQGRGQETQYF
>.|.|TRBV28|TRBJ2-1|15
TGTGCCAGCAGTTTTCAAGCGGTCACCTACAATGAGCAGTTCTTC
CASSFQAVTYNEQFF
>.|TRBD1|TRBV9|TRBJ2-3|14
TGTGCCAGCAGCGTAGAGGGGGCCACAGATACGCAGTATTTT
CASSVEGATDTQYF
>.|TRBD2|TRBV5-1|TRBJ2-5|17
TGCGCCAGCAGCTTGGGCCCGGCGGGGGGCCTACAAGAGACCCAGTACTTC
CASSLGPAGGLQETQYF
>.|.|TRBV28|TRBJ1-4|13
TGTGCCAGCAGTTCGAGACTCGGGGAAAAACTGTTTTTT
CASSSRLGEKLFF
>few|TRBD2|TRBV6-4|TRBJ2-1|15
TGTGCCAGCAGTGATCGGCTAGCGGGAGGAAATGAGCAGTTCTTC
CASSDRLAGGNEQFF
>.|.|TRBV13|TRBJ2-7|13
TGTGCCAGCCGGACTTCCAGCTCCTACGAGCAGTACTTC
CASRTSSSYEQYF
>few|.|TRBV6-5|TRBJ2-5|14
TGTGCCAGCAGCCCGTCAGGTATCAGGGAGACCCAGTACTTC
CASSPSGIRETQYF
>once|TRBD1|TRBV6-1|TRBJ2-4|14
TGTGCCAGCAGTGAACAGGGGGCTGGAAACATTCAGTACTTC
CASSEQGAGNIQYF
>.|TRBD2|TRBV30|TRBJ2-3|21
TGTGCCTGGAGGAATTTAGCGGGGGGTACGGAGGAGCATTCGGGCACAGATACGCAGTATTTT
CAWRNLAGGTEEHSGTDTQYF
>.|.|TRBV27|TRBJ2-3|14
TGTGCCAGCAGCTGGAAGCGGAGCACAGATACGCAGTATTTT
CASSWKRSTDTQYF
>.|TRBD2|TRBV7-3|TRBJ2-2|15
TGTGCCAGCACAAGGACTAGCGAGAACACCGGGGAGCTGTTTTTT
CASTRTSENTGELFF
>.|.|TRBV18|TRBJ1-1|10
TGTGCCAGCCGGAGTGCTGAAGCTTTCTTT
CASRSAEAFF
>.|TRBD2|TRBV27|TRBJ2-7|19
TGTGCCAGCAGTCGCGAACCCGGACTAGCGGGGGGCCTCTCCTACGAGCAGTACTTC
CASSREPGLAGGLSYEQYF
>.|.|TRBV5-1|TRBJ1-2|13
TGCGCCAGCAGCTTGACTTACAGAGCCGGCTACACCTTC
CASSLTYRAGYTF
>.|TRBD1|TRBV6-5|TRBJ2-5|13
TGTGCCAGCAGTACGGACAGGGACGAGACCCAGTACTTC
CASSTDRDETQYF
>few|TRBD2|TRBV7-2|TRBJ2-7|15
TGTGCCAGCAGCTTAGAACTAGCGGGAAAATACGAGCAGTACTTC
CASSLELAGKYEQYF
>.|.|TRBV27|TRBJ1-2|13
TGTGCCAGCAGTTTACAGAGGTACTATGGCTACACCTTC
CASSLQRYYGYTF